The entry below gives a single T cell receptor beta chain sequence along with its context. Researchers amplified the TCR beta CDR3 regions from RNA transcripts. HTBI primers were employed in a first-round RT-PCR of the TCR CDR3. From the multiplex PCR reads, TCRdb called clonotypes with MiXCR, one entry per CDR3 protein. The sample lists approximately 640,000 distinct CDR3 sequences, 15% to 20% seen once, with 15% to 18% in the top ten. CDR1 is GTSNPN, CDR2 SVGIG, per germline (reference sequence). This CDR3 region has 14 residues. After removal of 3 bases from V and 1 base from J, the junction contained 3 bases not matched to a gene. The data originate from a study of T cells in Graves' hyperthyroidism and ophthalmopathy. About 10 ml of fresh peripheral blood supplied the PBMCs.

The sequencing input was blood. The V gene is TRBV30, the J gene TRBJ1-1, with TRBD1 identical over 9 bases. This receptor was obtained from a man in his forties or fifties with Graves' hyperthyroidism. The CDR3 region is CAWRLTGGNTEAFF. The DNA for the CDR3 is TGTGCCTGGAGGTTGACAGGGGGGAACACTGAAGCTTTCTTT.